The rows below give T cell receptor beta chains drawn from one sample of a study of T cells of healthy individuals. TCRdb fed the 5' RACE reads into MiXCR, producing one record per CDR3 protein. Found here are about 41,000 distinct CDR3 sequences, approximately 4.9% of them singletons; the top ten hold 7% to 10%. All receptors derive from a human donor in good health. Each CDR3 is given with its conserved first and last residue. The D gene is left open where the match is weak. Clone size is not always given. Where it is, it says once, few, many or a class for expanded clones.

clone_size	cdr3_length	v_call	d_call	j_call	cdr3_nt	cdr3_aa
many	14	TRBV12-3/TRBV12-4	-	TRBJ1-1	TGTGCCAGCAGTTTGGGGGGCATCGGCACTGAAGCTTTCTTT	CASSLGGIGTEAFF
few	14	TRBV12-3/TRBV12-4	-	TRBJ1-1	TGTGCCAGCAGCATGGCACCAGGCCCCGCTGAAGCTTTCTTT	CASSMAPGPAEAFF
-	15	TRBV18	-	TRBJ1-1	TGTGCCAGCTCACCAATGGGGGGCGAGGTCACTGAAGCTTTCTTT	CASSPMGGEVTEAFF
many	14	TRBV12-3/TRBV12-4	-	TRBJ1-1	TGTGCCAGCAGCTTAACAGGTACGAACACTGAAGCTTTCTTT	CASSLTGTNTEAFF
few	18	TRBV11-2	TRBD2	TRBJ2-4	TGTGCCAGCAGCTTATCTAGCGGGAGGGTCTCCGCCAAAAACATTCAGTACTTC	CASSLSSGRVSAKNIQYF
many	14	TRBV2	TRBD1	TRBJ2-7	TGTGCCAGCAGTGCTCGGACAGGGGGAGACGAGCAGTACTTC	CASSARTGGDEQYF
-	14	TRBV12-3/TRBV12-4	-	TRBJ1-2	TGTGCCAGCAGTCCTAACAGGAATAACTATGGCTACACCTTC	CASSPNRNNYGYTF
many	14	TRBV7-3	-	TRBJ2-2	TGTGCCAGCAGCCCCCAGGCGAACACCGGGGAGCTGTTTTTT	CASSPQANTGELFF
few	17	TRBV7-9	-	TRBJ1-4	TGTGCCAGCAGCTTACGGGGAGAGCCTAATAGCGGGGAAAAACTGTTTTTT	CASSLRGEPNSGEKLFF
many	13	TRBV20-1	-	TRBJ1-3	TGCAGTGCGCGGACTCGCGGGGGAAACACCATATATTTT	CSARTRGGNTIYF
many	12	TRBV28	-	TRBJ1-2	TGTGCCAGTAAACCTAATTTGGAAGGCTACACCTTC	CASKPNLEGYTF
few	14	TRBV6-1	-	TRBJ1-2	TGTGCCAGCAGACACCCCCCGACTAACTATGGCTACACCTTC	CASRHPPTNYGYTF
few	14	TRBV6-1	-	TRBJ1-1	TGTGCCAGCAGTCAAGTCCGGGGTAACACTGAAGCTTTCTTT	CASSQVRGNTEAFF
many	14	TRBV11-3	-	TRBJ2-7	TGTGCCAGCAGCTCCACCGTTCGTGGGTACGAGCAGTACTTC	CASSSTVRGYEQYF
few	11	TRBV29-1	-	TRBJ1-1	TGCAGCGTCGCTCGGACCACTGAAGCTTTCTTT	CSVARTTEAFF
-	15	TRBV6-5	-	TRBJ1-5	TGTGCCAGCGGGAAGACAGGACTTAGCAATCAGCCCCAGCATTTT	CASGKTGLSNQPQHF
-	10	TRBV28	TRBD2	TRBJ2-1	TGTGCCAGCAGTGGGACTAGAATGTTCTTC	CASSGTRMFF
many	22	TRBV6-6	TRBD1	TRBJ1-6	TGTGCCAGCAGTTACGGGGACAGGGGGTGGCCCCAGTCCCGCGTCGTGGATTCACCCCTCCACTTT	CASSYGDRGWPQSRVVDSPLHF
many	13	TRBV4-1	-	TRBJ1-1	TGCGCCAGCAGCCAAGAGTTCGGCCGTGAAGCTTTCTTT	CASSQEFGREAFF
many	11	TRBV2	-	TRBJ2-7	TGTGCCAGCAGTTTCTCGAGGGAGCAGTACTTC	CASSFSREQYF
few	14	TRBV5-1	-	TRBJ2-5	TGCGCCAGCAGCTTGCCAGACCTCCAAGAGACCCAGTACTTC	CASSLPDLQETQYF
-	14	TRBV2	-	TRBJ2-3	TGTGCCAGCAGGCTGCTAGAGGACACAGATACGCAGTATTTT	CASRLLEDTDTQYF
many	12	TRBV2	-	TRBJ2-7	TGTGCCAGCACCAGGGACGGGTACGAGCAGTACTTC	CASTRDGYEQYF
few	12	TRBV10-3	-	TRBJ2-7	TGTGCCGTAGGCGCGCACGACGCCGAGCAGTACTTC	CAVGAHDAEQYF
many	15	TRBV7-8	-	TRBJ1-3	TGTGCCAGCAGCTTAGCAGTCCACTCTGGAAACACCATATATTTT	CASSLAVHSGNTIYF
many	15	TRBV7-9	TRBD1	TRBJ2-1	TGTGCCAGCAGCTCGGGACAGGGAGAATGGACTGAGCAGTTCTTC	CASSSGQGEWTEQFF
many	16	TRBV7-3	TRBD2	TRBJ2-1	TGTGCCAGCAGCCTGGGACTAGCGGGAGGGGGCGATGAGCAGTTCTTC	CASSLGLAGGGDEQFF